This entry is about one TCR beta chain. The method was immunoSEQ multiplex PCR; TCRdb's version includes in-frame clones alone and lacks a portion of them. The table records about 87,000 clones, around 90% of them present only once. The time point here: pretreatment peripheral blood. This record belongs to a study of PD-L1 blockade in urothelial cancer. Overall study: Treatment start was followed by blood analysis at 3 weeks (second dose) and again at 6 weeks.

With 5 bases removed from V and 3 bases from J, the gap between germline ends came to 5 bases. Germline V gene sequence: CDR1 SGHTA, CDR2 FQGNSA. The CDR3 contains 12 residues. Sample: PBMCs, taken around atezolizumab (anti-PD-L1) treatment. The gene calls are TRBV7-2 and TRBJ2-1; D not certain. The clonotype was recovered from a woman older than 75 with urothelial cancer. In nucleotides, the CDR3 is TGTGCCAGCAGCCCCCTCTACAATGAGCAGTTCTTC. The encoded protein is CASSPLYNEQFF.